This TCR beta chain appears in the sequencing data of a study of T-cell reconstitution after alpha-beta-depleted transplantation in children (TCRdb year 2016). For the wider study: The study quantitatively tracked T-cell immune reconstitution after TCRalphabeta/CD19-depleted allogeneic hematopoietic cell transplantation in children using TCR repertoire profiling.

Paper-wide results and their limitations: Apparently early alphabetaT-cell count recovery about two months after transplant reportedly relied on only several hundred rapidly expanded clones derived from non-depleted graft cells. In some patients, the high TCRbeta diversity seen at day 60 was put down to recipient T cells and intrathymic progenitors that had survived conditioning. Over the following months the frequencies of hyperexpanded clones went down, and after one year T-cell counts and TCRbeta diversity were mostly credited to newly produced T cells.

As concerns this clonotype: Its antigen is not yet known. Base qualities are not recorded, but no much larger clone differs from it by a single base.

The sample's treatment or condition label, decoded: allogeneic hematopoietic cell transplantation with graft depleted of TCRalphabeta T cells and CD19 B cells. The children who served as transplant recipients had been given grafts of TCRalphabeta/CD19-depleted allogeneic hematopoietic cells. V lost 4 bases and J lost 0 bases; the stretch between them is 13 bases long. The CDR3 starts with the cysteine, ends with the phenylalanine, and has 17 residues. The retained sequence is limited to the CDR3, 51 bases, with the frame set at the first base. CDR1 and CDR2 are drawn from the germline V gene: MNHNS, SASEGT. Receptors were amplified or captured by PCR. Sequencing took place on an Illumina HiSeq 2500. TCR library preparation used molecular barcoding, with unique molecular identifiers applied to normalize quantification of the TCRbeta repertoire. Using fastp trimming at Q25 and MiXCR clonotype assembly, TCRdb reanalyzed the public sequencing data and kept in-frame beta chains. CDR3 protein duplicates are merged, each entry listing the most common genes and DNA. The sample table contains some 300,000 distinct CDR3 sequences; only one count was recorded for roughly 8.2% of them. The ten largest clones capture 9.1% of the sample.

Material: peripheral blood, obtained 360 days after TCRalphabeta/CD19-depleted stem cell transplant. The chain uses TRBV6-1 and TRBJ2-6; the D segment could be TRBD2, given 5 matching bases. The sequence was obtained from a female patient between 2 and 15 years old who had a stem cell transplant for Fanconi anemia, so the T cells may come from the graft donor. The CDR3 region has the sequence CASSVAGLSSGANVLTF. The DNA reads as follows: TGTGCCAGCAGTGTTGCGGGCCTAAGCTCTGGGGCCAACGTCCTGACTTTC.